This TCR beta chain was identified during a study of blood T cell repertoires in COVID-19. The V segment lost 5 bases and the J segment 0 bases; nucleotides outside the gene matches: 4. CDR1 and CDR2 (germline): SNHLY, FYNNEI. This CDR3 is built from 16 residues. TCRdb keeps only in-frame clones here, not all; method: immunoSEQ multiplex PCR. Of about 54,000 clones listed, roughly 86% were seen once; the top ten hold approximately 3.7%. J is TRBJ1-4 and V is TRBV2, with 9 bases fitting TRBD1. Sample: peripheral blood. This receptor was obtained from a man aged 35 to 55 with COVID-19, enrolled during active disease. CDR3: CASSTGQGTTNEKLFF. The CDR3 nucleotides are TGTGCCAGCAGTACCGGACAGGGGACAACTAATGAAAAACTGTTTTTT.